Listed below are T cell receptor beta chains from one sample, sequenced in a study of blood T cells in healthy people across ages. TCRdb itself ran the 5' RACE reads through MiXCR, one entry per CDR3 protein. The sample contains about a million distinct CDR3 sequences, around 54% of which appear only once. Input material: blood. These receptors all stem from a woman in her fifties or sixties in good health. Both conserved end residues are part of each CDR3. The order of the fields is clone size, CDR3 length, D gene, J gene, V gene, CDR3 protein, CDR3 DNA. The D gene is left open where the match is weak. Where a row states a size, it is once, few, many or the class of an expanded clone; other rows omit it.

>-|15|TRBD2|TRBJ2-5|TRBV20-1
CSARVAGGYQETQYF
TGCAGTGCTAGAGTGGCGGGGGGATACCAAGAGACCCAGTACTTC
>-|14|TRBD2|TRBJ2-5|TRBV6-2/TRBV6-3
CASSLSGSMGEQYF
TGTGCCAGCAGTCTTAGCGGGAGCATGGGAGAGCAGTACTTC
>once|19|-|TRBJ2-5|TRBV28
CASTRRRWRKEGYQETQYF
TGTGCCAGCACCCGTCGTAGGTGGAGGAAAGAAGGGTACCAAGAGACCCAGTACTTC
>-|13|-|TRBJ2-1|TRBV24-1
CATSDYGTFEQFF
TGTGCCACCAGTGACTACGGGACGTTTGAGCAGTTCTTC
>-|13|-|TRBJ1-2|TRBV9
CASSPHGNYGYTF
TGTGCCAGCAGCCCTCACGGTAACTATGGCTACACCTTC
>few|12|-|TRBJ2-5|TRBV29-1
CSADRHQETQYF
TGCAGCGCAGACAGACACCAAGAGACCCAGTACTTC
>-|17|-|TRBJ2-6|TRBV12-3/TRBV12-4
CTSSLAGILSGANVLTF
TGTACCAGCAGTTTGGCAGGAATTCTCTCTGGGGCCAACGTCCTGACTTTC
>few|13|TRBD1|TRBJ2-1|TRBV20-1
CSATGQEYNEQFF
TGCAGTGCCACGGGACAGGAATACAATGAGCAGTTCTTC
>-|15|TRBD1|TRBJ1-4|TRBV11-2
CASSPRTGGSEKLFF
TGTGCCAGCAGCCCCCGGACAGGGGGCTCTGAAAAACTGTTTTTT
>-|13|TRBD2|TRBJ2-7|TRBV29-1
CSAERWGGETRYF
TGCAGCGCCGAGAGATGGGGAGGGGAGACCCGGTACTTC
>-|11|-|TRBJ2-3|TRBV29-1
CSVLPQGTQYF
TGCAGCGTACTACCGCAGGGTACGCAGTATTTT
>-|15|TRBD1|TRBJ2-3|TRBV12-3/TRBV12-4
CASSSGQGLADTQYF
TGTGCCAGCAGTTCCGGACAGGGTCTAGCAGATACGCAGTATTTT
>-|14|-|TRBJ1-5|TRBV27
CASSGTGNGQPQHF
TGTGCCAGCAGTGGGACCGGGAATGGTCAGCCCCAGCATTTT
>-|14|TRBD2|TRBJ2-1|TRBV12-3/TRBV12-4
CASRKTGLANEQFF
TGTGCCAGCAGAAAGACGGGACTAGCGAATGAGCAGTTCTTC
>-|15|-|TRBJ2-6|TRBV6-5
CASRRLTSGANVLTF
TGTGCCAGCAGACGACTTACGTCTGGGGCCAACGTCCTGACTTTC
>-|14|TRBD1|TRBJ1-1|TRBV5-1
CASSPRTGITEAFF
TGCGCCAGCAGCCCCCGGACAGGGATCACTGAAGCTTTCTTT
>-|15|TRBD1|TRBJ2-5|TRBV24-1
CATEGVKTGDETQYF
TGTGCCACCGAAGGGGTTAAGACAGGGGACGAGACCCAGTACTTC
>-|13|-|TRBJ2-5|TRBV5-1
CASSTRTFRTQYF
TGCGCCAGCAGCACCCGGACCTTTCGGACCCAGTACTTC
>-|19|-|TRBJ2-1|TRBV24-1
CATSDPLSPGRASYNEQFF
TGTGCCACCAGTGACCCTTTGTCTCCCGGGAGAGCTTCCTACAATGAGCAGTTCTTC
>-|15|-|TRBJ2-3|TRBV7-8
CASRSIDGSTDTQYF
TGTGCCAGCAGATCGATAGACGGAAGCACAGATACGCAGTATTTT
>-|14|-|TRBJ1-5|TRBV3-1
CASSQQPGNQPQHF
TGTGCCAGCAGCCAACAACCAGGCAATCAGCCCCAGCATTTT
>-|14|-|TRBJ2-7|TRBV7-2
CASSLIGMTAEQYF
TGTGCCAGCAGCTTAATTGGGATGACTGCCGAGCAGTACTTC
>-|14|-|TRBJ2-4|TRBV6-5
CASKKPGRGNIQYF
TGTGCCAGCAAAAAACCGGGACGAGGAAACATTCAGTACTTC
>few|15|TRBD2|TRBJ2-5|TRBV12-3/TRBV12-4
CASSPASGGQETQYF
TGTGCCAGCAGTCCCGCTAGCGGGGGCCAAGAGACCCAGTACTTC
>few|15|-|TRBJ1-2|TRBV5-1
CASSPGGGSDYGYTF
TGCGCCAGCAGCCCCGGCGGGGGCTCGGACTATGGCTACACCTTC